These 26 T cell receptor beta chains share one sample of origin, sequenced in a study of blood T cell repertoires in COVID-19 (dated by TCRdb to about 2020). To prepare the library, the immunoSEQ multiplex PCR assay was applied. The immuneACCESS repertoire file appears here via TCRdb, limited to in-frame rearrangements. These files lack a portion of the clones; in checked studies, under half of the deficit traces to unresolved V genes, and the cause of the others is not known. This sample is represented by around 140,000 clones; nearly 85% of them were singletons. In total, the top ten clones hold 3% to 4% of the sample. Sequenced sample: PBMCs or T cells enriched from blood (not recorded which). The source of these receptors is a man between 45 and 60 years old in a cohort exposed to, infected with or recovered from COVID-19 (not recorded which).

V and J are TRBV15 and TRBJ1-1, with 10 bases that match TRBD1. The junction had 6 bases not matched to a gene; V was cut back by 5 bases and J by 9 bases. The CDR3 sequence is 13 residues long. Germline CDR1 LNHNV, CDR2 YYDKDF (reference sequence). The CDR3 nucleotides read TGTGCCACCAGCCCCCGGGACAGGGGACAAGCTTTCTTT. The encoded protein is CATSPRDRGQAFF. Variable domain in full (rest from reference TRBV15 and TRBJ1-1): DAMVIQNPRYQVTQFGKPVTLSCSQTLNHNVMYWYQQKSSQAPKLLFHYYDKDFNNEADTPDNFQSRRPNTSFCFLDIRSPGLGDTAMYLCATSPRDRGQAFFGQGTRLTVV.

The chain combines TRBV11-2 with TRBJ2-7; 7 nucleotides match TRBD1. Germline values: CDR1 SGHAT, CDR2 FQNNGV. This CDR3 has 14 residues. The junction had 10 bases not matched to a gene; V was cut back by 5 bases and J by 6 bases. CDR3 in amino acids: CASSLRQGLGEQYF. Written as DNA, the CDR3 is TGTGCCAGCAGCCTCAGACAGGGTCTAGGCGAGCAGTACTTC.

V usage is TRBV5-6 and J usage is TRBJ2-7, with 14 positions matching TRBD2. CDR1 SGHDT and CDR2 YYEEEE come from the germline V gene. With V trimmed by 2 bases and J by 6 bases, 4 bases remained unmatched. This CDR3 spans 15 amino acids. The CDR3 bases are TGTGCCAGCAGCTTCGGACTAGCGGGAGGCCCCGAGCAGTACTTC. This codes for CASSFGLAGGPEQYF. Variable domain in full (rest from reference TRBV5-6 and TRBJ2-7): DAGVTQSPTHLIKTRGQQVTLRCSPKSGHDTVSWYQQALGQGPQFIFQYYEEEERQRGNFPDRFSGHQFPNYSSELNVNALLLGDSALYLCASSFGLAGGPEQYFGPGTRLTVT.

This clone has only a few counts. This rearrangement joins TRBV28 to TRBJ2-3, with 7 positions matching TRBD1. Germline V lookup: CDR1 MDHEN, CDR2 SYDVKM. The CDR3 has 14 residues. V lost 6 bases and J lost 1; bases outside the gene matches: 4. CDR3 protein: CASSRQGRTDTQYF. In DNA form, the CDR3 reads TGTGCCAGCAGCAGACAGGGCCGCACAGATACGCAGTATTTT. The full variable domain, its missing parts supplied by reference TRBV28 and TRBJ2-3, is DVKVTQSSRYLVKRTGEKVFLECVQDMDHENMFWYRQDPGLGLRLIYFSYDVKMKEKGDIPEGYSVSREKKERFSLILESASTNQTSMYLCASSRQGRTDTQYFGPGTRLTVL.

This clone has a single count. The chain employs TRBV5-1 and TRBJ2-1, with 7 nucleotides matching TRBD2. J lost 2 bases, V lost 0 bases, and 8 bases had no gene match. Germline lookup yields CDR1 SGHRS and CDR2 YFSETQ. The CDR3 is 17 residues long. CDR3 loop: CASSLDPGTITYNEQFF. The CDR3 bases are TGCGCCAGCAGCTTGGACCCCGGGACTATTACCTACAATGAGCAGTTCTTC.

This chain connects TRBV14 to TRBJ1-2; no clear D. The CDR3 spans 11 residues. Trimming removed 5 bases from V and 4 bases from J, with 5 bases in between. Germline loops: CDR1 SGHDN, CDR2 FVKESK. CDR3 coding DNA: TGTGCCAGCAGCAACACCTATGGCTACACCTTC. Translation: CASSNTYGYTF.

The genes are TRBV18 and TRBJ2-7; 8 bases are a match to TRBD2. After removal of 0 bases from V and 0 bases from J, the junction contained 7 bases not matched to a gene. The CDR3 runs to 17 residues. CDR1 is KGHSH, CDR2 LQKENI, per germline. The CDR3 protein is CASSPPARGGSSYEQYF. The CDR3 nucleotides are TGTGCCAGCTCACCACCGGCCCGGGGGGGGAGCTCCTACGAGCAGTACTTC.

This clone has only one observation. The V and J genes are TRBV4-3 and TRBJ1-1, with a weak D call TRBD1 (5 bases). Germline CDR1 reads LGHNA; CDR2 reads YSLEER. V lost 0 bases, J lost 4 bases, and 18 bases lay in between. This CDR3 is 17 amino acids long. CDR3 in amino acids: CASSQDIAGKGSTEAFF. The CDR3 DNA sequence: TGCGCCAGCAGCCAAGATATCGCGGGGAAGGGGTCCACTGAAGCTTTCTTT.

This clone has only a few counts. This chain connects TRBV30 to TRBJ2-1, with 11 bases matching TRBD2. Germline V gene sequence: CDR1 GTSNPN, CDR2 SVGIG (reference sequence). V lost 2 bases, J lost 13 bases, and 10 bases stayed unmatched. This CDR3 has 14 amino acids. Here the CDR3 DNA reads TGTGCCTGGAGTCAGGTGGTAGCGGGAGGGTACCAGTTCTTC. It translates to CAWSQVVAGGYQFF.

CDR3 loop: CASSISGRAGETQYF. The CDR3 nucleotides read TGTGCCAGCAGCATTAGCGGGAGGGCAGGGGAGACCCAGTACTTC. The V call is TRBV5-5, the J call TRBJ2-5, with TRBD2 matching over 11 bases. Germline assignment: CDR1 SGHKS and CDR2 YYEKEE (reference sequence). This CDR3 is 15 amino acids long. V gave up 4 bases and J gave up 5 bases; unmatched junction bases: 7.

The V call is TRBV2, the J call TRBJ1-4; 8 bases are a match to TRBD1. The germline V gene encodes CDR1 SNHLY and CDR2 FYNNEI. V shed 9 bases, J shed 7 bases, and the junction held 13 bases outside the gene matches. The length of the CDR3 is 15 residues. Here the CDR3 DNA reads TGTGCCAGTCACTATGACAGGGGTTTTAGTGAAAAACTGTTTTTT. It is translated as CASHYDRGFSEKLFF.

The chain is built from TRBV7-2 and TRBJ1-2, with D tentatively TRBD1 (5 bases). Trimming left V 1 base short and J 7 bases short, with 7 bases between. Looked up from germline, CDR1 is SGHTA and CDR2 is FQGNSA. This CDR3 is 12 amino acids long. CDR3 residues: CASSLGGVGYTF. CDR3 DNA sequence: TGTGCCAGCAGCTTAGGGGGGGTTGGCTACACCTTC. Combining the CDR3 with reference TRBV7-2 and TRBJ1-2 gives the whole variable domain GAGVSQSPSNKVTEKGKDVELRCDPISGHTALYWYRQSLGQGLEFLIYFQGNSAPDKSGLPSDRFSAERTGGSVSTLTIQRTQQEDSAVYLCASSLGGVGYTFGSGTRLTVV.

The gene calls are TRBV5-5 and TRBJ2-1, with TRBD1 matching 9 bases. CDR1 and CDR2 from the germline V gene are SGHKS and YYEKEE (reference sequence). V was pared by 0 bases and J by 7 bases, with 8 bases of the junction left unmatched. The CDR3 consists of 16 residues. Written as DNA, the CDR3 is TGTGCCAGCAGCTTGGGAAACAGGGGGCAGGTAAATGAGCAGTTCTTC. It translates to CASSLGNRGQVNEQFF.

The V gene is TRBV4-3, the J gene TRBJ1-2; the match to TRBD1 covers 12 bases. Trimming cost V 4 bases and J 4 bases; bases outside gene matches: 4. Per the germline V gene, CDR1 is LGHNA and CDR2 is YSLEER. There are 15 residues in the CDR3. The CDR3 loop reads CASSPGTGGFYGYTF. CDR3 DNA sequence: TGCGCCAGCAGCCCCGGGACAGGGGGCTTCTATGGCTACACCTTC.

V gene TRBV19 combines with J gene TRBJ2-5; 7 bases map to TRBD1. The CDR3 extends over 15 amino acids. CDR1 LNHDA and CDR2 SQIVND come from the germline V gene (reference sequence). The V and J ends lost 5 bases and 1 base, in that order; junction bases with no gene match: 7. The CDR3 here is CASSLRRQGQETQYF. CDR3 DNA sequence: TGTGCCAGTAGTCTTAGGAGACAGGGCCAAGAGACCCAGTACTTC. The full variable domain, rest sourced from reference TRBV19 and TRBJ2-5, is DGGITQSPKYLFRKEGQNVTLSCEQNLNHDAMYWYRQDPGQGLRLIYYSQIVNDFQKGDIAEGYSVSREKKESFPLTVTSAQKNPTAFYLCASSLRRQGQETQYFGPGTRLLVL.

This clone appeared a few times. The chain's CDR3 is CASSPGGEEKLFF. The CDR3 DNA is TGTGCCAGCTCACCGGGCGGGGAAGAAAAACTGTTTTTT. This chain links TRBV18 with TRBJ1-4; D is ambiguous. Germline CDR1 and CDR2: KGHSH and LQKENI. The CDR3 has 13 residues. Trimming took 3 bases from V and 8 from J, leaving 10 bases between them. Drawing the rest from reference TRBV18 and TRBJ1-4, the complete variable domain is NAGVMQNPRHLVRRRGQEARLRCSPMKGHSHVYWYRQLPEEGLKFMVYLQKENIIDESGMPKERFSAEFPKEGPSILRIQQVVRGDSAAYFCASSPGGEEKLFFGSGTQLSVL.

The chain carries TRBV19 and TRBJ1-2; D is undetermined. V lost 5 bases to trimming and J lost 4 bases, with 14 bases between them. The CDR3 covers 14 residues. Germline CDR1 and CDR2: LNHDA and SQIVND (reference sequence). The CDR3 DNA sequence: TGTGCCAGTAGTCGAGGGCGACGTGGCTATGGCTACACCTTC. It specifies CASSRGRRGYGYTF.

The V call is TRBV7-8, the J call TRBJ2-5, with 12 bases aligning to TRBD2. Per germline, CDR1 SGHVS and CDR2 FQNEAQ. The CDR3 consists of 16 residues. The ends lost 5 bases at V and 6 bases at J; junction bases unmatched: 10. CDR3 in amino acids: CASSNPGLAGRKTQYF. CDR3 nucleotide sequence: TGTGCCAGCAGCAATCCTGGACTAGCGGGAAGAAAGACCCAGTACTTC.

This sequence joins TRBV18 and TRBJ1-2, with D uncertain. Germline V gives CDR1 KGHSH, CDR2 LQKENI. The CDR3 length is 16 residues. V lost 3 bases, J lost 4 bases, and 18 bases lay in between. CDR3 bases: TGTGCCAGCTCACCCCTGGAGGTTGAATCGCGCTATGGCTACACCTTC. Amino acid sequence: CASSPLEVESRYGYTF.

The rearrangement links TRBV21-1 to TRBJ2-2; TRBD2, the D gene given by the table, was not confirmed from the DNA. TRBV21-1 is flagged as a pseudogene. The CDR3 has 16 residues. The CDR3, as DNA: TGTGCCAGCAGCAAAAAAGCGTTCGCGAACACCGGGGAGCTGTTTTTT. Protein: CASSKKAFANTGELFF.

J is TRBJ2-3 and V is TRBV7-2; 7 bases match TRBD1. This CDR3 has 16 amino acids. CDR1 SGHTA and CDR2 FQGNSA come from the germline V gene. V lost 3 bases, J lost 0 bases, and 6 bases stayed unmatched. CDR3 sequence: CASSLGRGLSTDTQYF. CDR3 coding DNA: TGTGCCAGCAGCTTGGGAAGGGGGCTGAGCACAGATACGCAGTATTTT.

The rearrangement links TRBV12-3 or TRBV12-4 to TRBJ1-2; D is undetermined. This CDR3 has 12 amino acids. The V end lost 1 base, the J end lost 8 bases, and 8 bases lay between the germline ends. The CDR3 loop is CASSLGGLGYTF. The CDR3 coding sequence is TGTGCCAGCAGTTTAGGAGGGTTAGGCTACACCTTC.

The V gene is TRBV3-1 (or the pseudogene TRBV3-2), the J gene TRBJ2-3; 14 bases align to TRBD2. This CDR3 has 16 residues. The junction had 6 bases not matched to a gene; V was cut back by 4 bases and J by 6 bases. Germline CDR1 and CDR2: LGHDT and YNNKEL (reference sequence). CDR3 nucleotide sequence: TGTGCCAGCAGCCCCTCGGGACTAGCGGGAGCCGATACGCAGTATTTT. As protein: CASSPSGLAGADTQYF.

This clone showed up just once. The J gene is TRBJ2-2, the V gene TRBV24-1, with 9 bases fitting TRBD1. Per the germline V gene, CDR1 is KGHDR and CDR2 is SFDVKD. V trimming: 4 bases; J trimming: 2 bases; junction bases outside the gene matches: 4. This CDR3 region has 16 residues. The CDR3 nucleotides read TGTGCCACCAGTGACCCGGACAGGGGTAACACCGGGGAGCTGTTTTTT. Protein product: CATSDPDRGNTGELFF.

This clone was found once. The chain uses TRBV5-1 and TRBJ1-1, with a weak D call TRBD1 (5 bases). The CDR3 has 13 residues. The V end lost 0 bases, the J end lost 11 bases, and 14 bases lay between the germline ends. Germline CDR1 reads SGHRS; CDR2 reads YFSETQ. The CDR3 nucleotides are TGCGCCAGCAGCTTGGTAGCGGGGGTTGGGGCTTTCTTT. This translates into CASSLVAGVGAFF.

This chain uses TRBV19 with TRBJ2-7; 7 bases match TRBD1. V was clipped by 5 bases and J by 2 bases; unmatched bases: 3. The germline V gene encodes CDR1 LNHDA and CDR2 SQIVND (reference sequence). The CDR3 spans 13 residues. CDR3 in DNA: TGTGCCAGTAGTGTGACAGGGACCTACGAGCAGTACTTC. It yields the protein CASSVTGTYEQYF.